This T cell receptor beta chain stems from a study of OX40 agonist ivuxolimab in advanced cancers. The wider study: Ivuxolimab is an agonistic anti-OX40 (CD134) antibody, and patients were treated with it.

Libraries were prepared by immunoSEQ multiplex PCR; TCRdb keeps only in-frame clonotypes and omits some of them. There are 72,000 or so clones in the sample; over 70% occur only once, and 5% lies in the top ten. J gave up 2 bases and V 1 base, and 4 bases lay outside the gene matches. CDR1 and CDR2 (germline): SGDLS, YYNGEE. The length of the CDR3 is 16 residues. This receptor was obtained from an adult with an advanced solid tumor such as melanoma, head and neck, liver or kidney cancer. The chain joins TRBV9 to TRBJ2-3; TRBD2 matches 10 bases. The starting material was CD4+ or CD8+ T cells sorted from blood, obtained in a trial of the OX40 agonist ivuxolimab. CDR3 sequence reads: CASSVFSGGFTDTQYF. CDR3 bases: TGTGCCAGCAGCGTATTTAGCGGGGGGTTCACAGATACGCAGTATTTT.